This T cell receptor beta chain was sequenced during a study of CD4 T cells in relation to SARS-CoV-2 and coronaviruses. Background on the study: Crossreactive spike epitopes shared across donors were mapped to their HLA restriction.

Generated by immunoSEQ multiplex PCR, the TCRdb table keeps only in-frame clones and is missing some. The sample yields roughly 61,000 clones, about nine tenths seen once. The unexposed donors gave CD4+ T cells in 2011-2018, prior to COVID-19. The ends lost 5 bases at V and 4 bases at J; junction bases unmatched: 7. The CDR3 contains 15 residues. Germline loops: CDR1 MNHEY, CDR2 SVGAGI. Concerning this clone: Antigen unknown.

Study results and caveats: Monoreactive clones expanded significantly more to SARS-CoV-2 than crossreactive clones did. Pre-pandemic and post-infection samples never came from the same donor.

The TCR sequence derives from a human donor in good health. The chain combines TRBV6-5 with TRBJ1-5, with 8 bases fitting TRBD1. The sequenced sample consisted of memory CD4+ T cells from PBMCs. The CDR3 spells CASSQDRASNQPQHF. Written as DNA, the CDR3 is TGTGCCAGCAGTCAGGACAGGGCGAGTAATCAGCCCCAGCATTTT.